A single sample gave rise to the 13 T cell receptor beta chains below, sequenced in a study of post-analysis software for immune sequencing data. Findings and caveats of the study: Patients had higher frequencies than controls of five TRBV segments, including TRBV5-6, TRBV5-1 and TRBV20-1.

Presence of unique molecular identifiers characterized the TCR beta cDNA libraries. TCRdb analysed the PCR reads with MiXCR anew, one entry per CDR3 protein. This sample has about 770,000 distinct CDR3 sequences, with 35% to 55% found just once. No cognate antigen is known for these TCRs. Input material: blood. The receptors were sampled from a girl aged 5-17 years with multiple sclerosis.

The chain carries TRBV9 and TRBJ2-7, with D possibly matching TRBD1 (6 bases). There are 16 residues in the CDR3. The V gene's germline CDR1 is SGDLS and CDR2 YYNGEE. The V end lost 0 bases, the J end lost 5 bases, and 18 bases lay between the germline ends. CDR3 nucleotides: TGTGCCAGCAGCGTAGGGCCAGGGGTCCATGGGGACGAGCAGTACTTC. As protein: CASSVGPGVHGDEQYF.

The chain joins TRBV12-3 or TRBV12-4 to TRBJ2-7, with 7 bases lining up with TRBD2. V lost 3 bases, J lost 5 bases, and 10 bases stayed unmatched. The CDR3 sequence is 15 residues long. The CDR3 region is CASSFAAGVLNEQYF. The CDR3 region has the DNA TGTGCCAGCAGTTTCGCGGCGGGAGTATTGAACGAGCAGTACTTC.

This clonotype turned up a few times. CDR3 loop: CASSGWTYNEQFF. The CDR3 DNA reads TGTGCCAGCAGTGGGTGGACATACAATGAGCAGTTCTTC. The chain employs TRBV25-1 and TRBJ2-1; maybe TRBD1 (5 bases). Per germline, CDR1 MGHDK and CDR2 SYGVNS. The CDR3 covers 13 residues. Trimming cost V 4 bases and J 4 bases, with 8 bases left between them.

V gene TRBV2 combines with J gene TRBJ2-4, with D possibly matching TRBD2 (5 bases). This CDR3 spans 13 amino acids. The germline V gene has CDR1 SNHLY and CDR2 FYNNEI. With 8 bases removed from V and 7 bases from J, the gap between germline ends came to 15 bases. CDR3 DNA: TGTGCCAGCTTTCGGGATGTGGGGAACATTCAGTACTTC. Translating gives CASFRDVGNIQYF. Combining the CDR3 with reference TRBV2 and TRBJ2-4 gives the whole variable domain EPEVTQTPSHQVTQMGQEVILRCVPISNHLYFYWYRQILGQKVEFLVSFYNNEISEKSEIFDDQFSVERPDGSNFTLKIRSTKLEDSAMYFCASFRDVGNIQYFGAGTRLSVL.

This clonotype has a handful of counts. This chain uses TRBV27 with TRBJ1-1; 7 nucleotides match TRBD1. The trim removed 2 bases at V and 4 bases at J, leaving 7 bases unmatched. CDR1 MNHEY and CDR2 SMNVEV come from the germline V gene (reference sequence). The length of the CDR3 is 15 residues. Written as DNA, the CDR3 is TGTGCCAGCAGTTTAGTGAAGTCAGGGGGCACTGAAGCTTTCTTT. It codes for CASSLVKSGGTEAFF.

V gene TRBV20-1 combines with J gene TRBJ2-3, with 10 bases fitting TRBD2. This CDR3 has 19 residues. Looked up from germline, CDR1 is DFQATT and CDR2 is SNEGSKA (reference sequence). V trimming: 3 bases; J trimming: 0 bases; junction bases outside the gene matches: 15. CDR3 sequence reads: CSASGGSGRHHASTDTQYF. In DNA form, the CDR3 reads TGCAGTGCTAGTGGGGGTAGCGGGAGGCACCATGCTAGCACAGATACGCAGTATTTT.

This clonotype was observed a handful of times. The genes are TRBV5-1 and TRBJ2-5; 10 bases are a match to TRBD2. The J call may be in error: the DNA end matches TRBJ2-7 better. CDR3 length equals 15 residues. The germline gives CDR1 SGHRS, CDR2 YFSETQ. CDR3 nucleotides: TGCGCCAGCAGCTTACTAGCGGGAACCCCCTACGAGCAGTACTTC. Its translation: CASSLLAGTPYEQYF.

Only a few counts were recorded for this clonotype. This chain links TRBV20-1 with TRBJ2-5; 15 bases line up with TRBD2. The end of the DNA fits TRBJ2-7 better, so the J call may be wrong. Germline CDR1 is DFQATT and CDR2 is SNEGSKA (reference sequence). The CDR3 totals 19 residues. The CDR3 DNA follows: TGCAGTGCTAGTCCCGGACTAGCGGGAGGGCCTTCTCATGGAGGCGAGCAGTACTTC. Translated: CSASPGLAGGPSHGGEQYF.

This clonotype was picked up a small number of times. The chain uses TRBV7-9 and TRBJ2-5; D is possibly TRBD1 (5 bases). Trimming took 1 base from V and 0 from J, leaving 12 bases between them. Looked up from germline, CDR1 is SEHNR and CDR2 is FQNEAQ (reference sequence). This CDR3 comprises 16 residues. The CDR3 loop is CASSLVRESHQETQYF. In nucleotides, the CDR3 is TGTGCCAGCAGCTTAGTCAGGGAAAGTCACCAAGAGACCCAGTACTTC.

The J gene is TRBJ2-7, the V gene TRBV20-1; tentative D call: TRBD2 (7 bases). Germline lookup yields CDR1 DFQATT and CDR2 SNEGSKA (reference sequence). V gave up 0 bases and J gave up 5 bases, with 14 bases separating them. The CDR3 is made up of 14 amino acids. The CDR3 protein is CSARDRRGLNEQYF. The CDR3 DNA sequence: TGCAGTGCTAGAGATAGGCGGGGGCTCAACGAGCAGTACTTC.

This clonotype was counted a few times. J is TRBJ1-5 and V is TRBV28; TRBD1 matches at 7 bases. This CDR3 is built from 16 residues. After removal of 5 bases from V and 0 bases from J, the junction contained 7 bases not matched to a gene. Germline lookup yields CDR1 MDHEN and CDR2 SYDVKM. The CDR3 sequence: CASSHWTGASNQPQHF. CDR3 bases: TGTGCCAGCAGTCACTGGACAGGAGCTAGCAATCAGCCCCAGCATTTT.

CDR3 bases: TGCAGTGGCGCCCCCTACCGCACAGATACGCAGTATTTT. Its translation: CSGAPYRTDTQYF. The V gene is TRBV20-1, the J gene TRBJ2-3; D gene uncertain. Trimming took 7 bases from V and 1 from J, leaving 12 bases between them. This CDR3 has 13 amino acids. CDR1 and CDR2 from the germline V gene are DFQATT and SNEGSKA (reference sequence).

This chain links TRBV5-1 with TRBJ2-3; weak D call: TRBD2 (6 bases). CDR3 size: 15 residues. Between the trimmed V and J ends, which lost 4 bases and 1 base, there was a span of 13 bases. In germline, CDR1 is SGHRS, CDR2 YFSETQ. The chain's CDR3 is CASSAEGTGTDTQYF. CDR3 DNA: TGCGCCAGCAGCGCGGAGGGGACCGGCACAGATACGCAGTATTTT.